Here is one T cell receptor (beta chain) with its context. This entry comes from a study of neoadjuvant anti-PD-1 for oral cavity cancer. Sequenced by immunoSEQ multiplex PCR; TCRdb stores in-frame clones only, minus some. The table has about 6,900 clones, around three quarters seen once. Per germline, CDR1 SGHAT and CDR2 FQNNGV. J gave up 3 bases and V 1 base, and 7 bases lay outside the gene matches. CDR3 length: 16 residues. Patients were newly diagnosed with stage II-IVA oral cavity squamous cell carcinoma without prior systemic or radiation treatment. The sample here was PBMCs, taken before nivolumab (anti-PD-1) treatment. This receptor was identified in a person between 40 and 85 years old with oral cavity squamous cell carcinoma. The J gene is TRBJ2-3, the V gene TRBV11-2, with 7 bases fitting TRBD2. The CDR3, as DNA: TGTGCCAGCAGCTTAGTTACGGGGGGACCAACAGATACGCAGTATTTT. Amino acid sequence: CASSLVTGGPTDTQYF.